The sequence of this TCR beta chain was determined in a study of regulatory T cells in long-lasting Graves disease. General study points: Persistent cases favored TRBV28, TRBJ1-2 and TRBJ2-5. Accuracy may have been reduced by the small sample size.

A note on this clonotype: Its specificity is unknown.

Library construction for TCR beta used iRepertoire HTBI primers and Arm-PCR of CDR3 regions. In the study's own analysis: Segment identification across samples yielded 50 to 80 TRBV and some 13 TRBJ segments. Using its own MiXCR run on the multiplex PCR reads, TCRdb lists one record per CDR3 protein. The V and J calls were determined by TCRdb, not by the authors. The profile shows around 450,000 distinct CDR3 sequences, 20% to 25% of them singletons. Time point meaning: persistent/refractory GD, antithyroid drugs over 5 years with positive TRAb. PBMCs provided the RNA from which the TCR library was made. EDTA tubes held roughly 8.1 milliliters of peripheral blood from each patient. V shed 0 bases and J shed 5 bases, with 14 bases lying between them. The CDR3 spans 15 residues. CDR1 is SGHNT, CDR2 YYREEE, per germline (reference sequence).

The chain employs TRBV5-4 and TRBJ1-1; possible D gene TRBD1, 6 bases. The receptor was derived from a female donor with Graves disease. The sample consisted of peripheral blood mononuclear cells (PBMCs), taken when the disease was refractory, from a patient treated with antithyroid drugs. DNA of the CDR3: TGTGCCAGCAGCTTGGCGGCACAGGGTCGAACTGAAGCTTTCTTT. Translation: CASSLAAQGRTEAFF.